This TCR beta chain was sequenced in a study of tumor-infiltrating lymphocytes in localized non-small cell lung cancer. In the study overall: Patients included smokers and never-smokers with various histologies, some sampled after neoadjuvant chemotherapy.

Using immunoSEQ multiplex PCR, the repertoire was profiled, and TCRdb retains in-frame clones only, with some absent. The sample has 20,000 to 30,000 clones, just under 75% seen once; the top ten hold about 6%. The ends were cut back, 5 bases at V and 2 bases at J, with 7 bases in the middle. The CDR3 totals 13 residues. The germline V gene encodes CDR1 SQVTM and CDR2 ANQGSEA. The V gene is TRBV29-1, the J gene TRBJ2-6; D remains unclear. The receptor was derived from a human donor with non-small cell lung cancer. The sample taken for sequencing was lung tumor tissue. The DNA of the CDR3 is TGCAGCGTTTCTAGTCCTGGGGCCAACGTCCTGACTTTC. This translates into CSVSSPGANVLTF.